This T cell receptor (beta chain) was retrieved from a study of shared clonotypes between healthy human individuals. Study findings and constraints: Clonotype sharing across donors was expected to vary with sequencing depth.

Some 29,000 T cell genomes (around 0.2 ug DNA) went into each sorted-subset replicate. In the original workflow: There were no quality scores in the junction-only immunoSEQ sequences, so filtering differed. The repertoire was sequenced with immunoSEQ multiplex PCR; TCRdb's copy has only in-frame clones and lacks some. The V and J calls and clone size are taken from that table; D and trimming were inferred from the DNA. This table has 2,500,000 or so clones, under 95% appearing once. The length of the CDR3 is 14 residues. V dropped 3 bases and J dropped 4 bases, with 12 bases sitting between them. Germline assignment: CDR1 KGHSH and CDR2 LQKENI. Details on this clone: Its antigen is currently unknown.

Source material: naive CD4+ T cells from PBMCs. Subset described: CD45RA+ positively selected. This TCR was sampled from a man aged 18 to 29 in good health. Some clones in this sample may be carry-over from other donors' samples. The genes are TRBV18 and TRBJ1-2; D remains unclear. In nucleotides, the CDR3 is TGTGCCAGCTCACCTCCGGACGGATTCTATGGCTACACCTTC. Its translation is CASSPPDGFYGYTF.